What follows is one T cell receptor beta chain and its context. Antigen: not known. This specimen comes from a study of shared clonotypes between healthy human individuals. Findings and limits, study-wide: Sorted-subset samples were not fully sequenced, rarefaction indicated. With a handful of donors compared, 5% to 5.5% of naive CD4 clonotypes were shared. Only blood was sampled; tissue repertoires likely differ.

Naive CD8 cells were CD45RO-negative, positively selected for CCR7, excluding terminally differentiated effector memory CD45RA+ cells. Profiling relied on immunoSEQ multiplex PCR, and the TCRdb table lists in-frame clones only, not all of them. The sample includes about 2.1 million clones, just over 90% seen only once; the top ten take around 1.8%. This CDR3 is 14 amino acids long. Germline CDR1 reads SQVTM; CDR2 reads ANQGSEA. Trimming pared 2 bases from V and 4 bases from J, leaving 15 bases between. Sequencing used naive CD8+ T cells from PBMCs. The chain uses TRBV29-1 and TRBJ2-7; D is perhaps TRBD1 or TRBD2 (6 bases each). The source is a man younger than 35 in good health. Some clones in this sample may be carry-over from other donors' samples. CDR3 nucleotide sequence: TGCAGCGTTGAATGGGGGCGGGGCCGTTACGAGCAGTACTTC. Translation gives CSVEWGRGRYEQYF.